The 21 T cell receptor beta chains below all came from one sample that was sequenced in a study of blood T cell repertoires in COVID-19. The assay was immunoSEQ multiplex PCR, and TCRdb's table has in-frame clones only and misses some. The profile shows about 86,000 clones, approximately 86% of them singletons. Sequencing was performed on peripheral blood. The receptors here all came from a man aged 45-65 years with acute or convalescent COVID-19.

V is TRBV19 and J is TRBJ2-2, with D possibly TRBD2 on 6 matching bases. Trimming shortened V by 6 bases and J by 1 base, and 12 bases separated the two germline ends. The germline gives CDR1 LNHDA, CDR2 SQIVND (reference sequence). The CDR3 is 15 residues long. CDR3 sequence reads: CASSLGGGNTGELFF. Written as DNA, the CDR3 is TGTGCCAGTAGCCTCGGGGGAGGGAACACCGGGGAGCTGTTTTTT.

The chain joins TRBV18 to TRBJ2-3, with 7 bases fitting TRBD1. The CDR3 sequence is 14 residues long. In germline, CDR1 is KGHSH, CDR2 LQKENI. Germline trimming cut 4 bases from V and 5 bases from J; bases unmatched to any gene: 6. CDR3 in amino acids: CASSRTRQGDTQYF. The DNA of the CDR3 is TGTGCCAGCTCACGTACCCGACAGGGAGATACGCAGTATTTT.

The CDR3 region has the DNA TGTGCCAGCAGTGAACACGTAAAGGGGGAGCAGTTCTTC. Encoded protein: CASSEHVKGEQFF. The chain is built from TRBV2 and TRBJ2-1; D is possibly TRBD1 (5 bases). Germline CDR1 SNHLY, CDR2 FYNNEI. V was pared by 2 bases and J by 10 bases, with 12 bases between. This CDR3 region has 13 residues.

The chain employs TRBV19 and TRBJ2-3; D is unclear. Germline CDR1 reads LNHDA; CDR2 reads SQIVND (reference sequence). V gave up 1 base and J gave up 3 bases, with 8 bases separating them. The CDR3 has 14 amino acids. The CDR3 loop reads CASSIALVTDTQYF. DNA for the CDR3: TGTGCCAGTAGTATAGCCCTAGTTACAGATACGCAGTATTTT.

This sequence joins TRBV6-5 and TRBJ2-1; TRBD2 matches at 11 bases. The germline CDR1 and CDR2 sequences are MNHEY and SVGAGI. J gave up 4 bases and V 2 bases, and 1 base lay outside the gene matches. The CDR3 totals 15 residues. The CDR3 region is CASSYGTSGYNEQFF. CDR3 DNA: TGTGCCAGCAGTTACGGGACTAGCGGATACAATGAGCAGTTCTTC.

The rearrangement uses TRBV5-1 and TRBJ2-2; 9 positions match TRBD1. Per germline, CDR1 SGHRS and CDR2 YFSETQ. This CDR3 has 15 amino acids. Germline trimming cut 3 bases from V and 4 bases from J; bases unmatched to any gene: 4. CDR3 nucleotides: TGCGCCAGCAGCTCCGGGACAGGGCCCACCGGGGAGCTGTTTTTT. Protein: CASSSGTGPTGELFF. Full variable domain (outside the CDR3, taken from reference TRBV5-1 and TRBJ2-2): KAGVTQTPRYLIKTRGQQVTLSCSPISGHRSVSWYQQTPGQGLQFLFEYFSETQRNKGNFPGRFSGRQFSNSRSEMNVSTLELGDSALYLCASSSGTGPTGELFFGEGSRLTVL.

The V gene is TRBV2, the J gene TRBJ2-2, with TRBD2 identical over 10 bases. The CDR3 is made up of 15 amino acids. V dropped 6 bases and J dropped 7; count of bases not matched to a gene: 8. Germline V gives CDR1 SNHLY, CDR2 FYNNEI. The CDR3 region is CASRGAGGPFGELFF. DNA for the CDR3: TGTGCCAGCAGGGGAGCGGGGGGGCCTTTCGGGGAGCTGTTTTTT.

The chain joins TRBV19 to TRBJ2-1; tentatively, D is TRBD2 (6 bases). Looked up from germline, CDR1 is LNHDA and CDR2 is SQIVND (reference sequence). V was trimmed by 5 bases and J by 1 base, leaving 12 bases between them. This CDR3 spans 15 amino acids. The CDR3 spells CASSEGRGSYNEQFF. The CDR3 DNA sequence: TGTGCCAGTAGTGAAGGGCGGGGTTCCTACAATGAGCAGTTCTTC. Based on the CDR3 plus reference TRBV19 and TRBJ2-1, the full variable domain is DGGITQSPKYLFRKEGQNVTLSCEQNLNHDAMYWYRQDPGQGLRLIYYSQIVNDFQKGDIAEGYSVSREKKESFPLTVTSAQKNPTAFYLCASSEGRGSYNEQFFGPGTRLTVL.

The gene calls are TRBV6-5 and TRBJ1-2, with 12 bases that match TRBD1. The CDR3 length is 14 residues. J lost 8 bases, V lost 5 bases, and 6 bases had no gene match. The germline V gene encodes CDR1 MNHEY and CDR2 SVGAGI. In DNA form, the CDR3 reads TGTGCCAGCAGTACGGGGACAGGGGGCTTGGGCTACACCTTC. This gives the protein CASSTGTGGLGYTF.

The chain couples TRBV7-8 to TRBJ1-6, with 10 bases aligning to TRBD1. The CDR3 is 16 amino acids. Germline CDR1 SGHVS, CDR2 FQNEAQ. After removal of 0 bases from V and 9 bases from J, the junction contained 5 bases not matched to a gene. The CDR3 is CASSLALRDRGSPLHF. The CDR3 nucleotides are TGTGCCAGCAGCTTAGCTCTCCGGGACAGGGGTTCACCCCTCCACTTT. The whole variable domain, filled in from reference TRBV7-8 and TRBJ1-6, reads GAGVSQSPRYKVAKRGQDVALRCDPISGHVSLFWYQQALGQGPEFLTYFQNEAQLDKSGLPSDRFFAERPEGSVSTLKIQRTQQEDSAVYLCASSLALRDRGSPLHFGNGTRLTVT.

This chain links TRBV5-4 with TRBJ1-2, with 7 bases identical to TRBD1. The CDR3 has 17 amino acids. V lost 0 bases, J lost 8 bases, and 16 bases stayed unmatched. Per the germline V gene, CDR1 is SGHNT and CDR2 is YYREEE (reference sequence). The CDR3 protein is CASSLAGGRQGSDGYTF. Here the CDR3 DNA reads TGTGCCAGCAGCTTGGCCGGCGGTCGACAGGGATCGGACGGCTACACCTTC.

This sequence joins TRBV10-3 and TRBJ2-7, with a weak D call TRBD1 (6 bases). Germline assignment: CDR1 ENHRY and CDR2 SYGVKD. V was trimmed by 8 bases and J by 0 bases, leaving 14 bases between them. The CDR3 length is 14 residues. DNA of the CDR3: TGTGCCATCTCGAACAGGGCCGACTCCTACGAGCAGTACTTC. This encodes CAISNRADSYEQYF.

This chain joins TRBV2 and TRBJ2-7; 7 nucleotides align to TRBD1. The V and J ends lost 1 base and 3 bases, in that order; junction bases with no gene match: 3. In germline, CDR1 is SNHLY, CDR2 FYNNEI. The CDR3 consists of 14 residues. CDR3 loop: CASSEGTGLYEQYF. The CDR3 DNA sequence: TGTGCCAGCAGTGAAGGGACAGGTCTCTACGAGCAGTACTTC.

The genes are TRBV11-2 and TRBJ2-3, with 7 bases that match TRBD1. Germline assignment: CDR1 SGHAT and CDR2 FQNNGV. This CDR3 comprises 17 residues. V shed 1 base, J shed 2 bases, and the junction held 9 bases outside the gene matches. CDR3 protein: CASSLAEGGWDTDTQYF. CDR3 bases: TGTGCCAGCAGCTTAGCAGAAGGGGGCTGGGACACAGATACGCAGTATTTT.

This chain links TRBV4-3 with TRBJ2-5; D not certain. Trimming took 1 base from V and 5 from J, leaving 11 bases between them. The CDR3 is made up of 14 amino acids. Germline V gene data show CDR1 as LGHNA and CDR2 as YSLEER. CDR3: CASSQGQSGETQYF. Here the CDR3 DNA reads TGCGCCAGCAGCCAAGGGCAGTCTGGCGAGACCCAGTACTTC.

The V call is TRBV27, the J call TRBJ1-4; unclear D gene. Germline-derived CDR1 and CDR2 are MNHEY and SMNVEV (reference sequence). V was cut by 3 bases and J by 4 bases, with 9 bases left in between. The CDR3 spans 14 residues. CDR3 region: CASSFRGNNEKLFF. The CDR3, as DNA: TGTGCCAGCAGTTTCCGGGGAAATAATGAAAAACTGTTTTTT.

The chain employs TRBV24-1 and TRBJ2-2; D is unclear. In germline, CDR1 is KGHDR, CDR2 SFDVKD. CDR3 length: 11 amino acids. V was shortened by 4 bases and J by 7 bases, with 3 bases between the two germline ends. The CDR3 DNA sequence: TGTGCCACCAGTGACTTCGGGGAGCTGTTTTTT. Its translation: CATSDFGELFF.

The gene calls are TRBV5-1 and TRBJ2-4, with D tentatively TRBD1 (6 bases). The CDR3 has 19 amino acids. V was trimmed by 4 bases and J by 0 bases, leaving 23 bases between them. The germline CDR1 and CDR2 sequences are SGHRS and YFSETQ. This CDR3 reads CASSQDSLTDSPAKNIQYF. Here the CDR3 DNA reads TGCGCCAGCAGCCAGGATTCCCTAACGGACAGCCCAGCCAAAAACATTCAGTACTTC.

The chain is built from TRBV6-5 and TRBJ1-4; D remains ambiguous. Germline V gene sequence: CDR1 MNHEY, CDR2 SVGAGI. This CDR3 has 16 amino acids. Trimming removed 0 bases from V and 0 bases from J, with 8 bases in between. The CDR3 loop is CASSYSGTATNEKLFF. CDR3 DNA: TGTGCCAGCAGTTACTCTGGTACGGCAACTAATGAAAAACTGTTTTTT.

The chain combines TRBV9 with TRBJ2-2, with 9 bases matching TRBD2. Losses at the gene ends were 0 bases for V and 6 bases for J; bases not matched to a gene: 3. The CDR3 totals 15 residues. Germline CDR1 SGDLS, CDR2 YYNGEE. For the CDR3, the DNA is TGTGCCAGCAGCGTAGGGGTAGCGGGAGCCGGGGAGCTGTTTTTT. It encodes CASSVGVAGAGELFF. Based on the CDR3 plus reference TRBV9 and TRBJ2-2, the full variable domain is DSGVTQTPKHLITATGQRVTLRCSPRSGDLSVYWYQQSLDQGLQFLIQYYNGEERAKGNILERFSAQQFPDLHSELNLSSLELGDSALYFCASSVGVAGAGELFFGEGSRLTVL.

The chain recombines TRBV18 with TRBJ2-5; TRBD1 agrees at 10 bases. J gave up 1 base and V 4 bases, and 3 bases lay outside the gene matches. The CDR3 contains 15 residues. Per germline, CDR1 KGHSH and CDR2 LQKENI. CDR3 sequence (DNA): TGTGCCAGCTCACGGGACAGGGGCCCCCAAGAGACCCAGTACTTC. Translating gives CASSRDRGPQETQYF.